A selection of T cell receptor beta chains follows, all from one sample in a study of Ad26.COV2.S vaccination and SARS-CoV-2 variants. TCRdb's copy holds only in-frame clones and misses some; the assay was immunoSEQ multiplex PCR. The sample has about 370,000 clones, approximately 90% seen once. Sequencing used peripheral blood, obtained in a trial of Ad26.COV2.S vaccine versus placebo. These receptors were obtained from a person between 18 and 65 years old who received the Ad26.COV2.S COVID-19 vaccine or a placebo. The CDR3 runs from the conserved cysteine through the conserved F or W. A D gene is named only where the DNA matches it firmly. Size is omitted from some rows. Given values are once, few, many or a class for expanded clones.

v_call	clone_size	d_call	j_call	cdr3_aa	cdr3_nt
TRBV5-1	-	TRBD1	TRBJ2-5	CASSAGTGTQETQYF	TGCGCCAGCAGCGCCGGGACAGGGACCCAAGAGACCCAGTACTTC
TRBV6-6	-	-	TRBJ2-1	CASSYSTSYYNEQFF	TGTGCCAGCAGTTACTCGACGAGTTACTACAATGAGCAGTTCTTC
TRBV6-5	once	TRBD1	TRBJ1-2	CASSYSRDSNYGYTF	TGTGCCAGCAGTTACTCGCGGGACAGTAACTATGGCTACACCTTC
TRBV5-1	-	TRBD2	TRBJ2-3	CASSLGLAGLGTDTQYF	TGCGCCAGCAGCTTAGGACTAGCGGGGCTGGGCACAGATACGCAGTATTTT
TRBV7-3	-	-	TRBJ2-1	CASSSPGAHYNEQFF	TGTGCCAGCAGCTCACCTGGCGCTCACTACAATGAGCAGTTCTTC
TRBV6-2/TRBV6-3	-	-	TRBJ2-1	CASSPPLAERYNEQFF	TGTGCCAGCAGCCCCCCCTTAGCGGAAAGATACAATGAGCAGTTCTTC
TRBV6-5	-	-	TRBJ2-4	CASRDGGGNIQYF	TGTGCCAGCAGGGACGGTGGAGGGAACATTCAGTACTTC
TRBV3-1/TRBV3-2	once	TRBD2	TRBJ2-3	CASSLGTTRRDTQYF	TGTGCCAGCAGCCTCGGGACTACCCGACGGGATACGCAGTATTTT
TRBV27	-	-	TRBJ1-2	CASSFEGYGYTF	TGTGCCAGCAGTTTTGAGGGTTATGGCTACACCTTC
TRBV24-1	-	TRBD1	TRBJ1-2	CATSAPGQNYGYTF	TGTGCCACCAGTGCTCCGGGACAGAACTATGGCTACACCTTC
TRBV27	-	-	TRBJ1-2	CASSPDRLTYGYTF	TGTGCCAGCAGCCCGGACAGACTTACGTATGGCTACACCTTC
TRBV19	once	TRBD2	TRBJ2-3	CASSRTSGTDTQYF	TGTGCCAGTAGTAGGACTAGCGGGACAGATACGCAGTATTTT
TRBV15	-	-	TRBJ1-5	CATSREGGYQPQHF	TGTGCCACCAGCAGAGAGGGCGGTTATCAGCCCCAGCATTTT
TRBV5-4	-	-	TRBJ2-1	CASSLRQYNEQFF	TGTGCCAGCAGCTTGCGACAGTACAATGAGCAGTTCTTC
TRBV5-8	-	-	TRBJ1-1	CASSGSTWDTEAFF	TGTGCCAGCAGCGGATCTACTTGGGACACTGAAGCTTTCTTT
TRBV28	-	-	TRBJ1-5	CASSFIGNQPQHF	TGTGCCAGCAGTTTCATAGGCAATCAGCCCCAGCATTTT
TRBV25-1	-	-	TRBJ2-1	CASSGGSRGSSYNEQFF	TGTGCCAGCAGTGGGGGATCTCGGGGGAGCTCCTACAATGAGCAGTTCTTC
TRBV10-3	-	-	TRBJ2-3	CAIRGSSATQYF	TGTGCCATCAGGGGATCTAGCGCTACGCAGTATTTT
TRBV6-2/TRBV6-3	-	-	TRBJ2-2	CASSRGRVGELFF	TGTGCCAGCAGTCGTGGACGCGTCGGGGAGCTGTTTTTT
TRBV25-1	-	-	TRBJ2-2	CASSEGNTGELFF	TGTGCCAGCAGTGAAGGGAACACCGGGGAGCTGTTTTTT
TRBV7-9	-	TRBD1	TRBJ2-7	CASSPGTGGIEGQYF	TGTGCCAGCAGCCCCGGGACAGGGGGCATCGAGGGGCAGTACTTC
TRBV6-5	-	-	TRBJ1-1	CASRGLGYTEAFF	TGTGCCAGCAGGGGCCTCGGGTACACTGAAGCTTTCTTT
TRBV7-6	-	-	TRBJ2-1	CASSEYNEQFF	TGTGCCTCCTCCGAATACAATGAGCAGTTCTTC
TRBV15	-	-	TRBJ1-1	CATSARLGHDTEAFF	TGTGCCACCAGCGCCCGATTAGGACATGACACTGAAGCTTTCTTT
TRBV10-3	-	TRBD1	TRBJ2-1	CAIKGRGTGSDNEQFF	TGTGCCATCAAGGGGAGGGGGACAGGGAGCGACAATGAGCAGTTCTTC
TRBV7-3	once	-	TRBJ2-1	CASSLTRLSYNEQFF	TGTGCCAGCAGCTTAACAAGACTCTCCTACAATGAGCAGTTCTTC
TRBV7-9	-	-	TRBJ2-3	CASSVTRTDTQYF	TGTGCCAGCAGCGTGACTCGCACAGATACGCAGTATTTT
TRBV7-8	-	-	TRBJ2-2	CASSPDFTGELFF	TGTGCCAGCAGCCCCGATTTCACCGGGGAGCTGTTTTTT
TRBV6-1	-	-	TRBJ1-1	CASSDEGRTEAFF	TGTGCCAGCAGTGATGAGGGAAGGACTGAAGCTTTCTTT
TRBV12-3/TRBV12-4	-	-	TRBJ1-1	CASRDSLNTEAFF	TGTGCCAGCAGGGACAGCCTGAACACTGAAGCTTTCTTT
TRBV14	once	-	TRBJ2-7	CASSPLGNPGRNEQYF	TGTGCCAGCAGCCCCCTAGGTAACCCGGGGAGAAACGAGCAGTACTTC
TRBV7-9	-	TRBD2	TRBJ2-3	CASSAGLALDTQYF	TGTGCCAGCAGCGCCGGACTAGCGCTGGATACGCAGTATTTT
TRBV4-2	-	-	TRBJ2-3	CASSQFHGSGDTQYF	TGTGCCAGCAGCCAATTTCACGGGAGTGGAGATACGCAGTATTTT
TRBV5-1	-	TRBD2	TRBJ2-7	CASSLDTSDSYEQYF	TGCGCCAGCAGCTTGGACACTAGCGATTCCTACGAGCAGTACTTC
TRBV30	-	TRBD2	TRBJ2-5	CALGLARETQYF	TGTGCCTTGGGACTAGCGAGGGAGACCCAGTACTTC
TRBV6-5	-	-	TRBJ1-1	CASRGHMNTEAFF	TGTGCCAGCCGAGGCCATATGAACACTGAAGCTTTCTTT
TRBV2	-	TRBD1	TRBJ2-7	CASAPIPGQGAYEQYF	TGTGCCAGCGCACCCATCCCGGGACAGGGAGCATACGAGCAGTACTTC
TRBV6-5	-	-	TRBJ1-1	CASSPTLSGNTEAFF	TGTGCCAGCAGCCCGACGTTGTCTGGGAACACTGAAGCTTTCTTT
TRBV11-2	-	-	TRBJ1-1	CASSSAARPEAFF	TGTGCCAGCAGCTCAGCCGCTCGCCCTGAAGCTTTCTTT
TRBV5-1	-	-	TRBJ1-4	CASSLNGATNEKLFF	TGCGCCAGCAGCTTGAACGGGGCAACTAATGAAAAACTGTTTTTT
TRBV30	-	TRBD2	TRBJ2-3	CALAGTISTDTQYF	TGTGCCCTGGCCGGGACTATAAGCACAGATACGCAGTATTTT
TRBV11-2	-	TRBD2	TRBJ2-5	CASSLEASGSLETQYF	TGTGCCAGCAGCTTAGAGGCTAGCGGGAGTTTAGAGACCCAGTACTTC
TRBV28	-	TRBD1	TRBJ1-6	CASSLGQGKRSPLHF	TGTGCCAGCAGCCTAGGACAGGGGAAGAGATCACCCCTCCACTTT
TRBV5-1	-	TRBD2	TRBJ2-7	CASSLTAGGTYEQYF	TGCGCCAGCAGCTTGACAGCGGGAGGTACCTACGAGCAGTACTTC
TRBV29-1	-	TRBD2	TRBJ2-3	CSVEDPRTSASTDTQYF	TGCAGCGTTGAAGATCCGAGGACTAGCGCTAGCACAGATACGCAGTATTTT